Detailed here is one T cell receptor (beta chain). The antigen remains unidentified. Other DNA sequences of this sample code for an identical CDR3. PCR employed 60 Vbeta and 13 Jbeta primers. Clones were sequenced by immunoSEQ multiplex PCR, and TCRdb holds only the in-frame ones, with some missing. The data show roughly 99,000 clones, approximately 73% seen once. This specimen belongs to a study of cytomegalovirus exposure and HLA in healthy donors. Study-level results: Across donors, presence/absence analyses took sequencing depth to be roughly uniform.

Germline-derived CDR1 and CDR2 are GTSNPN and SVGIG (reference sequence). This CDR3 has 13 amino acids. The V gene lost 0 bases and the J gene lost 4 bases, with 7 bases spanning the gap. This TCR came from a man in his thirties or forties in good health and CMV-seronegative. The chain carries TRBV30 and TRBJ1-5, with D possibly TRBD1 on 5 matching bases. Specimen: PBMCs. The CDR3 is CAWSVDSNQPQHF. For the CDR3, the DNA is TGTGCCTGGAGTGTAGACAGTAATCAGCCCCAGCATTTT.